The source of this T cell receptor beta chain is a study of blood T cell repertoires in COVID-19. On the study more broadly: Acute and convalescent COVID-19 samples came from the United States, Italy and Spain.

In the source study's methods: It was from reference gene primer amplification that nucleated cell counts were estimated. Produced via immunoSEQ multiplex PCR; TCRdb's table is partial and in-frame only. Clone size and the V and J calls come from that table; the DNA yielded D and trimming. The sample holds more than 90,000 clones; 70% to 85% are singletons and the top ten take 24%. Sample: peripheral blood. The sequence derives from a human donor in a cohort sampled during active COVID-19.

CDR3: CASSPGLGRAEAFF. In nucleotides, the CDR3 is TGTGCCAGCTCACCGGGACTGGGGAGAGCTGAAGCTTTCTTT. The J gene is TRBJ1-1, the V gene TRBV18; D is perhaps TRBD1 (5 bases). Germline CDR1 reads KGHSH; CDR2 reads LQKENI. This CDR3 is built from 14 residues. The ends were cut back, 3 bases at V and 6 bases at J, with 14 bases in the middle.